The clone carrying this T cell receptor beta chain was seen a handful of times. Its antigen is unknown. These data come from a study of cytomegalovirus exposure and HLA in healthy donors. General study findings and limits: Solely CMV serostatus was available to characterize immune exposure. Researchers reported in a later analysis that a missense DCLRE1C variant was tied to TCR beta V- and J-gene trimming. Using the classifier, cytomegalovirus status was reportedly diagnosed with high specificity and sensitivity. The CMV antigen specificity of a few CMV-associated chains was confirmed through in vitro analysis.

V lost 1 base, J lost 2 bases, and 7 bases lay in between. Germline CDR1 SGHTA, CDR2 FQGNSA. This CDR3 is 14 amino acids long. The PCR used 60 Vbeta and 13 Jbeta primers. Method: immunoSEQ multiplex PCR; TCRdb's copy keeps in-frame clones and lacks some. There are more than 95,000 clones in the sample; roughly 15% occur only once, and about 0.79% lies in the top ten. The specimen sequenced was PBMCs. This receptor was taken from a female donor in good health and CMV-seronegative. The chain employs TRBV7-2 and TRBJ2-3; D unresolved. The DNA of the CDR3 is TGTGCCAGCAGCTTAGGGGCCTTCACAGATACGCAGTATTTT. This gives the protein CASSLGAFTDTQYF.